This T cell receptor beta chain came from a study of CD8+CD57+ T cells in acquired aplastic anemia. Study context: Around 3.5 ug was the average amount of DNA from sorted CD4+ and CD8+ cells.

In patients chosen for sequencing, flow cytometry had shown CD8+CD57+ cell expansion. The study sampled blood from patients who had received no therapy. The CDR3 sequence is 18 residues long. Trimming at V came to 4 bases and at J to 4 bases, leaving 15 bases not matched to a gene. Germline loops: CDR1 SNHLY, CDR2 FYNNEI. Template material for TCR beta VDJ and CDR3 profiling consisted of genomic DNA. TCRdb recomputed calls from the reads with MiXCR, one row per CDR3 protein. Of approximately 180,000 distinct CDR3 sequences in the sample, around half were seen once. Regarding the study as a whole: Between patients and controls, roughly 29 CD8+ CDR3 sequences were found in common.

About this clonotype: Its antigen is unknown.

The specimen sequenced was sorted CD4+, CD8+, or CD8+CD57+ T cells (not recorded which) from PBMCs. The origin of this receptor is a human donor with aplastic anemia. The rearrangement uses TRBV2 and TRBJ2-7; TRBD2 matches 11 bases. The CDR3 is CASSVMVAGGPESYEQYF. The CDR3 nucleotides are TGTGCCAGCAGTGTGATGGTAGCGGGGGGGCCGGAAAGTTACGAGCAGTACTTC.